This T cell receptor beta chain was captured in a study of blood T cell repertoires in COVID-19. The wider study: The analysed material was cDNA or gDNA that came from T cells, B-cell-depleted T cells, or PBMCs.

Produced via immunoSEQ multiplex PCR; TCRdb's table is partial and in-frame only. The top ten hold 9.5% to 15% of the sample, which has some 130,000 clones, around 82% seen once. This TCR came from a woman aged 25 to 45 who had recovered from COVID-19. Material: peripheral blood.

CDR3 region: CASSQQAVASGNTIYF. Written as DNA, the CDR3 is TGTGCCAGCAGCCAACAGGCCGTTGCCTCTGGAAACACCATATATTTT. The chain couples TRBV3-1 (or the pseudogene TRBV3-2) to TRBJ1-3; D is unclear. This CDR3 has 16 residues. Germline V gene sequence: CDR1 LGHDT, CDR2 YNNKEL (reference sequence). The V end lost 2 bases, the J end lost 0 bases, and 11 bases lay between the germline ends.